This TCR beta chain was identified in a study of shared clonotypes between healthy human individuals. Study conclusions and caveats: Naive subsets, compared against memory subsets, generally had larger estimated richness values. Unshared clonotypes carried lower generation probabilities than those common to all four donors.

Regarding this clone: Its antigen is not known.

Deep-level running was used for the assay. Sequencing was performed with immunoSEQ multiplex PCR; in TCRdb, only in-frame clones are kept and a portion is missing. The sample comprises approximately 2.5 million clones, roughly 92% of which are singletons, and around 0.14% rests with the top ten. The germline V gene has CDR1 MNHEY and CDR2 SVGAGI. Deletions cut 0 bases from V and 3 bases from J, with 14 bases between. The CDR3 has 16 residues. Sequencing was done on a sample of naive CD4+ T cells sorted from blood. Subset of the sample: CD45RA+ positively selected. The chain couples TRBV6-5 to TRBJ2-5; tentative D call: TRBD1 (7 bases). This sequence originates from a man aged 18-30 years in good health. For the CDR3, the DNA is TGTGCCAGCAGTTACTCAGGCAGGGGGGTAGAAGAGACCCAGTACTTC. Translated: CASSYSGRGVEETQYF.